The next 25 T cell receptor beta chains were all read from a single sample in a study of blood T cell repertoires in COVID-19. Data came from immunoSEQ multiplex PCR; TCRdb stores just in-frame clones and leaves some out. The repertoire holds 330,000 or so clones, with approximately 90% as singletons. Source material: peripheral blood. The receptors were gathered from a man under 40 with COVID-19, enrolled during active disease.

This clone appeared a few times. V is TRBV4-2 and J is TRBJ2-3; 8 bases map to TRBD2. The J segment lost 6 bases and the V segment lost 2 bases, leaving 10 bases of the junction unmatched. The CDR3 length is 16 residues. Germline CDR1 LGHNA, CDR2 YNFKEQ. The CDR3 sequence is CASSQSLAGSGDTQYF. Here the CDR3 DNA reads TGTGCCAGCAGCCAATCCTTAGCGGGGTCCGGGGATACGCAGTATTTT.

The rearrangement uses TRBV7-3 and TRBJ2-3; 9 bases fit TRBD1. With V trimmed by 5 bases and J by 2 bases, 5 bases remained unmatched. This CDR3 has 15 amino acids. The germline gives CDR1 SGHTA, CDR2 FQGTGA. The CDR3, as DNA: TGTGCCAGCAGCCAGCGACAGGGGGTCACAGATACGCAGTATTTT. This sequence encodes CASSQRQGVTDTQYF.

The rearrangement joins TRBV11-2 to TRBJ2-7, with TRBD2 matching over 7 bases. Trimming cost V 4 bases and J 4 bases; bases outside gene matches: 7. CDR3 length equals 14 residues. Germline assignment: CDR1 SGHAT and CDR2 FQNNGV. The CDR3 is CASSSPRLAYEQYF. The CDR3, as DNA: TGTGCCAGCAGCTCCCCTAGACTAGCATACGAGCAGTACTTC.

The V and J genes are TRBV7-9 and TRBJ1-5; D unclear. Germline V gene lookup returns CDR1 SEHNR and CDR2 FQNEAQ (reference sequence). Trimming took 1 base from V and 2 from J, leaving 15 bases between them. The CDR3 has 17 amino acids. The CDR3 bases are TGTGCCAGCAGCTTAGTTAGCAGTGCCTTCGGCAATCAGCCCCAGCATTTT. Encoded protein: CASSLVSSAFGNQPQHF. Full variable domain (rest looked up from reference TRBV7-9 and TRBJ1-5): DTGVSQNPRHKITKRGQNVTFRCDPISEHNRLYWYRQTLGQGPEFLTYFQNEAQLEKSRLLSDRFSAERPKGSFSTLEIQRTEQGDSAMYLCASSLVSSAFGNQPQHFGDGTRLSIL.

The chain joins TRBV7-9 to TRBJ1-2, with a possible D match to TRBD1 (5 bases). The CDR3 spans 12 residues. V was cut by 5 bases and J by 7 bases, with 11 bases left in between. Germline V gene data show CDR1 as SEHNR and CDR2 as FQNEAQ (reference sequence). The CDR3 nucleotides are TGTGCCAGCAGCCTGGACACCTTTGGCTACACCTTC. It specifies CASSLDTFGYTF.

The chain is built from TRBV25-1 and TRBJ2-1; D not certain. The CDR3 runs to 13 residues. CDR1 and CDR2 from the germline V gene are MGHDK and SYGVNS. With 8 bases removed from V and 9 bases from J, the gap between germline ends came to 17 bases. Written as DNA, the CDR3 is TGTGCCAGCGTGTCCGACCTTGCAGGTGAGCAGTTCTTC. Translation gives CASVSDLAGEQFF.

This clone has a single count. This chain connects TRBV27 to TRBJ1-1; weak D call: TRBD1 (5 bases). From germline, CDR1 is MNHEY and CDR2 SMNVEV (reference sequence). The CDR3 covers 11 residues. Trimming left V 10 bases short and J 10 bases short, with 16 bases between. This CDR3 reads CATSSGRGAFF. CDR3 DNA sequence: TGTGCCACCTCTTCGGGGAGGGGAGCTTTCTTT.

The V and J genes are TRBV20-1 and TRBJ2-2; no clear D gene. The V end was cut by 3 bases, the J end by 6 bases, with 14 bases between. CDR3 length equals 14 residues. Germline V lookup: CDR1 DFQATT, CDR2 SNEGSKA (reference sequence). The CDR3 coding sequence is TGCAGTGCTAGTAACTCCCTGGGCGCCGGGGAGCTGTTTTTT. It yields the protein CSASNSLGAGELFF.

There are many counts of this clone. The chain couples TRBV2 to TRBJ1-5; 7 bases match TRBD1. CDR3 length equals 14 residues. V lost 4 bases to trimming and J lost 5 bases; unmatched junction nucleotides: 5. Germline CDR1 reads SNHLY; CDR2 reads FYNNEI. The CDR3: CASSVDRAHQPQHF. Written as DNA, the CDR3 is TGTGCCAGCAGTGTCGACAGGGCGCATCAGCCCCAGCATTTT.

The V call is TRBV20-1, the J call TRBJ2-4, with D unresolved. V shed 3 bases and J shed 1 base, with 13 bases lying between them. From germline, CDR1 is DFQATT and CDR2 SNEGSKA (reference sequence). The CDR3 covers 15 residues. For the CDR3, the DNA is TGCAGTGCTAGTGGCCAAACTGCGGCCAAAAACATTCAGTACTTC. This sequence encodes CSASGQTAAKNIQYF.

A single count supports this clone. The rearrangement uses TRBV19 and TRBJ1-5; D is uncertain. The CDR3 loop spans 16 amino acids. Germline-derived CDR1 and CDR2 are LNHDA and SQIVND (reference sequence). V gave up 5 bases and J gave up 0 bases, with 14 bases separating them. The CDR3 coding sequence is TGTGCCAGTAGTGCGAGGTCGCGATATAGCAATCAGCCCCAGCATTTT. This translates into CASSARSRYSNQPQHF.

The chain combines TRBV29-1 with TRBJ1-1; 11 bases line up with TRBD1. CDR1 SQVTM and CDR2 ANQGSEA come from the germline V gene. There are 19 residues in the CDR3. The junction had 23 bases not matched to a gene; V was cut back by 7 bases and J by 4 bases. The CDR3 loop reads CSALRGQGVMRGPGTEAFF. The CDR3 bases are TGCAGCGCCCTGAGGGGACAGGGGGTAATGAGGGGACCCGGCACTGAAGCTTTCTTT.

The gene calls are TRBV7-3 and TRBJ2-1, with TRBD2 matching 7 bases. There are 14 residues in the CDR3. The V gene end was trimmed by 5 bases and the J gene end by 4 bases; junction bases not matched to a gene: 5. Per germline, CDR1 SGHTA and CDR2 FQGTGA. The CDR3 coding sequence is TGTGCCAGCAGCCCTTCTAGCGGATACAATGAGCAGTTCTTC. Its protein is CASSPSSGYNEQFF.

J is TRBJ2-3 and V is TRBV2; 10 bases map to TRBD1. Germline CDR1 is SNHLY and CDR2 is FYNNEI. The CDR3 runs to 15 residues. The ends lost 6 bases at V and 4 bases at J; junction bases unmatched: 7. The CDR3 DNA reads TGTGCCAGCAGCACCCGACAGGGGGCGTCAGATACGCAGTATTTT. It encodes CASSTRQGASDTQYF.

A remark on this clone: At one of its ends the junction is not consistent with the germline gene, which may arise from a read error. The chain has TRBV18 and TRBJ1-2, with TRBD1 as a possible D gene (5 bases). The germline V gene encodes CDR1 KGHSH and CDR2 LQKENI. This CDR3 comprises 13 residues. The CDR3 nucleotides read TGTGCCAGCTCCCCACCAGGGAGAAGTGGCTACACCTTC. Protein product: CASSPPGRSGYTF.

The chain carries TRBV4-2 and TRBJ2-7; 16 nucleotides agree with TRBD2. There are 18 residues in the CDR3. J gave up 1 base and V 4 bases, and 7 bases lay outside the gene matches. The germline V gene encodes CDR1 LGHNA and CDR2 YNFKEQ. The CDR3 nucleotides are TGTGCCAGCAGCCGGGGACTAGCGGGAGGGGTCAATTCCTACGAGCAGTACTTC. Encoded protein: CASSRGLAGGVNSYEQYF.

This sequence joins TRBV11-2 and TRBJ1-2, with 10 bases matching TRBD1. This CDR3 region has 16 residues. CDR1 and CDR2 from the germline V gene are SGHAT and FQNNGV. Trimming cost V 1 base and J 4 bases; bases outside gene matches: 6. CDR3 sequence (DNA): TGTGCCAGCAGCTTAGTCGGGGACAGGGGCCTCTATGGCTACACCTTC. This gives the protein CASSLVGDRGLYGYTF.

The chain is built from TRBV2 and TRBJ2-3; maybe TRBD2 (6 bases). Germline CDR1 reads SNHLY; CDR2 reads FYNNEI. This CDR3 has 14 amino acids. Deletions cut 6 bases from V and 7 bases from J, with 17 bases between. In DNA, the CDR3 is TGTGCCAGCAGGGCAGCGGCGGGGACCTATACGCAGTATTTT. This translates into CASRAAAGTYTQYF.

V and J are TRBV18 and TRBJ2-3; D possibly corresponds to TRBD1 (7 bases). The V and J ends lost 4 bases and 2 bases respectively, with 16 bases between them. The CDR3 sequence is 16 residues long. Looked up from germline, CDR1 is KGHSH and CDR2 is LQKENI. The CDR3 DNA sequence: TGTGCCAGCTCACTGCTAGGAGGGGGCTCCACAGATACGCAGTATTTT. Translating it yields CASSLLGGGSTDTQYF.

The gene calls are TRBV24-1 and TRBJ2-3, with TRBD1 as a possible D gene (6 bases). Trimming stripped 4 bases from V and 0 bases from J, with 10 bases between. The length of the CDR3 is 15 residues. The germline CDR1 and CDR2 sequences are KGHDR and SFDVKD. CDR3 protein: CATSDRGESTDTQYF. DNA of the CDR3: TGTGCCACCAGTGACAGGGGTGAGAGCACAGATACGCAGTATTTT.

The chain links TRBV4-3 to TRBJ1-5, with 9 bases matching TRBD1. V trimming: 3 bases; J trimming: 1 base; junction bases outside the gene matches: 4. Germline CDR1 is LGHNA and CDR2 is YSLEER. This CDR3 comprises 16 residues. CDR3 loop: CASSHGTGPSNQPQHF. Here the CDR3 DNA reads TGCGCCAGCAGCCACGGGACAGGGCCAAGCAATCAGCCCCAGCATTTT.

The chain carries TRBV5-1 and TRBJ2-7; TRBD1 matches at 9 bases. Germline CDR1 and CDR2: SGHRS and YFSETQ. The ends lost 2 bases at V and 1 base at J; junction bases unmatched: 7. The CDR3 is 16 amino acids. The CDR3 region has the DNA TGCGCCAGCAGCTTCCTGACCGGGACAGGGTCCTACGAGCAGTACTTC. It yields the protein CASSFLTGTGSYEQYF.

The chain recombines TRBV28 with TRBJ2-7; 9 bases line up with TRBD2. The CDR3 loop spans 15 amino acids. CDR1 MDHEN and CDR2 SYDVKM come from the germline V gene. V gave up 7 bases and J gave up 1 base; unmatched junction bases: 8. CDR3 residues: CASTLRLAGSYEQYF. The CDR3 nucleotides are TGTGCCAGCACCCTCCGCCTAGCGGGGTCCTACGAGCAGTACTTC. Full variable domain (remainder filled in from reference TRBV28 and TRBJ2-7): DVKVTQSSRYLVKRTGEKVFLECVQDMDHENMFWYRQDPGLGLRLIYFSYDVKMKEKGDIPEGYSVSREKKERFSLILESASTNQTSMYLCASTLRLAGSYEQYFGPGTRLTVT.

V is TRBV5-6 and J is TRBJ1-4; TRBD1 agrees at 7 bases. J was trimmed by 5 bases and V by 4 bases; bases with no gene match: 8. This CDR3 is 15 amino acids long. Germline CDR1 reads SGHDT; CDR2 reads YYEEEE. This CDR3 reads CASSETGTENEKLFF. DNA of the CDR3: TGTGCCAGCAGCGAAACCGGGACAGAAAATGAAAAACTGTTTTTT.

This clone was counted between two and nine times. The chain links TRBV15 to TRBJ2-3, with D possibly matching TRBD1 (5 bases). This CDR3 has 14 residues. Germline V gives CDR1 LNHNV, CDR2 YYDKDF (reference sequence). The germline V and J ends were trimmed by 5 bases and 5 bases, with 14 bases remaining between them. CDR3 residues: CATSGQGRGDTQYF. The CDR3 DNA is TGTGCCACCAGCGGCCAGGGTCGCGGAGATACGCAGTATTTT.